The 18 T cell receptor beta chains below all came from one sample that was sequenced in a study of T cell repertoires in cytomegalovirus infection (dated by TCRdb to between 2018 and 2021). Sequenced using an Illumina HiSeq 1500. TCRdb applied fastp at Q25 and MiXCR to the public reads, then kept only in-frame beta chains. Entries that share a CDR3 protein sequence are merged under the most common genes and DNA. The sample has 480,000 or so distinct CDR3 sequences on record, roughly 12% of them singletons. The ten largest clones take up roughly a tenth of the sample. The material sequenced was PBMCs. All receptors derive from a human donor in good health (CMV status not recorded). Some clones in this sample may be carry-over from other donors' samples.

This clonotype was seen repeatedly, ten times or more. The chain combines TRBV10-3 with TRBJ1-5; D might be TRBD1 (6 bases). Trimming took off 5 bases at V and 5 bases at J, with 13 bases between the two ends. CDR1 is ENHRY, CDR2 SYGVKD, per germline. The CDR3 length is 14 residues. The CDR3 DNA reads TGTGCCATCAGTAGCGCAGAGGGGGATCAGCCCCAGCATTTT. Translated: CAISSAEGDQPQHF.

This clonotype has a count of ten or more. The rearrangement uses TRBV11-2 and TRBJ1-2; D unresolved. Per germline, CDR1 SGHAT and CDR2 FQNNGV. The CDR3 runs to 16 residues. V lost 4 bases and J 1 base, leaving 16 bases between the germline ends. The CDR3 DNA reads TGTGCCAGCAGCTCGCCCCGAGGAATGGTTAACTATGGCTACACCTTC. Amino acid sequence: CASSSPRGMVNYGYTF. Full variable domain (remainder filled in from reference TRBV11-2 and TRBJ1-2): EAGVAQSPRYKIIEKRQSVAFWCNPISGHATLYWYQQILGQGPKLLIQFQNNGVVDDSQLPKDRFSAERLKGVDSTLKIQPAKLEDSAVYLCASSSPRGMVNYGYTFGSGTRLTVV.

The V and J genes are TRBV7-2 and TRBJ2-5; D is possibly TRBD2 (5 bases). The V and J ends lost 2 bases and 2 bases respectively, with 9 bases between them. The CDR3 extends over 14 amino acids. Looked up from germline, CDR1 is SGHTA and CDR2 is FQGNSA. Written as DNA, the CDR3 is TGTGCCAGCAGCTTAAGACGGACTCAAGAGACCCAGTACTTC. Translation: CASSLRRTQETQYF.

This clonotype was observed many times. The gene calls are TRBV12-3 or TRBV12-4 and TRBJ1-1; no clear D. The CDR3 extends over 14 amino acids. V lost 5 bases, J lost 1 base, and 11 bases lay in between. The CDR3: CASSLTDGNTEAFF. The CDR3 coding sequence is TGTGCCAGCAGTCTTACAGACGGGAACACTGAAGCTTTCTTT.

This clonotype was seen ten or more times. The CDR3 DNA is TGTGCCAGCAGGCTCGGGACAGGGGGCTTTGCATGGACAGATACGCAGTATTTT. Its protein product is CASRLGTGGFAWTDTQYF. The chain recombines TRBV7-8 with TRBJ2-3; 12 nucleotides agree with TRBD1. In germline, CDR1 is SGHVS, CDR2 FQNEAQ. V shed 6 bases, J shed 3 bases, and the junction held 13 bases outside the gene matches. This CDR3 comprises 18 residues. Combining the CDR3 with reference TRBV7-8 and TRBJ2-3 gives the whole variable domain GAGVSQSPRYKVAKRGQDVALRCDPISGHVSLFWYQQALGQGPEFLTYFQNEAQLDKSGLPSDRFFAERPEGSVSTLKIQRTQQEDSAVYLCASRLGTGGFAWTDTQYFGPGTRLTVL.

This clonotype occurred many times. The CDR3 region is CASTTTWRTYNEQFF. The CDR3 coding sequence is TGTGCCAGCACCACCACTTGGCGGACCTACAATGAGCAGTTCTTC. The chain carries TRBV6-2 or TRBV6-3 and TRBJ2-1; no clear D. The CDR3 has 15 amino acids. Per germline, CDR1 MNHEY and CDR2 SVGEGT. The V end lost 7 bases, the J end lost 2 bases, and 15 bases lay between the germline ends.

This clonotype was counted a few times. V and J are TRBV23-1 and TRBJ1-4, with 8 bases fitting TRBD1. TRBV23-1 is sorted into the ORF group, with uncertain function. The CDR3 totals 16 residues. The V segment lost 0 bases and the J segment 11 bases; nucleotides outside the gene matches: 11. CDR3 sequence: CASSQSPDRVSSKLFF. CDR3 DNA: TGCGCCAGCAGTCAATCGCCGGACAGGGTCTCCAGTAAACTGTTTTTT.

This clonotype was seen ten or more times. This sequence joins TRBV6-1 and TRBJ2-3; 9 bases agree with TRBD2. The CDR3 consists of 14 residues. Germline V gene sequence: CDR1 MNHNS, CDR2 SASEGT. Germline trimming cut 8 bases from V and 0 bases from J; bases unmatched to any gene: 3. CDR3 DNA: TGTGCCAGCCGACTAGCGGCTAGCACAGATACGCAGTATTTT. It specifies CASRLAASTDTQYF.

This clonotype has a handful of counts. This chain links TRBV3-1 with TRBJ1-3; 8 positions agree with TRBD1. Germline CDR1 and CDR2: LGHDT and YNNKEL (reference sequence). J was trimmed by 4 bases and V by 1 base; bases with no gene match: 3. The CDR3 length is 15 residues. CDR3 DNA sequence: TGTGCCAGCAGCCAAGGGGGACAGGCGGGAAACACCATATATTTT. Translating it yields CASSQGGQAGNTIYF.

This clonotype has a count of ten or more. The chain has TRBV7-2 and TRBJ2-1, with a weak D call TRBD1 (5 bases). Germline CDR1 is SGHTA and CDR2 is FQGNSA. The CDR3 is 11 residues long. The V end was cut by 1 base, the J end by 15 bases, with 10 bases between. The CDR3 region is CASSLDQGPFF. The CDR3 region has the DNA TGTGCCAGCAGCTTAGACCAGGGTCCGTTCTTC.

There are many counts of this clonotype. The chain employs TRBV6-5 and TRBJ2-1, with 7 bases identical to TRBD2. The CDR3 covers 15 residues. Germline V gene sequence: CDR1 MNHEY, CDR2 SVGAGI. Unmatched junction bases numbered 7, after V lost 1 base and J lost 7 bases. In DNA, the CDR3 is TGTGCCAGCAGTTACTGGCGGGGGACGGGGAATGAGCAGTTCTTC. Encoded protein: CASSYWRGTGNEQFF.

This chain links TRBV20-1 with TRBJ2-1, with 7 bases aligning to TRBD2. CDR1 and CDR2 from the germline V gene are DFQATT and SNEGSKA (reference sequence). V lost 3 bases, J lost 9 bases, and 14 bases stayed unmatched. The CDR3 extends over 15 amino acids. CDR3 residues: CSARAAYTSSGEQFF. The CDR3 bases are TGCAGTGCTAGGGCGGCATACACCTCTAGCGGTGAGCAGTTCTTC.

This clonotype was seen many times. This chain links TRBV7-2 with TRBJ2-3, with 10 bases that match TRBD1. J gave up 4 bases and V 3 bases, and 1 base lay outside the gene matches. The CDR3 totals 14 residues. Germline CDR1 reads SGHTA; CDR2 reads FQGNSA. The CDR3 coding sequence is TGTGCCAGCAGCTTGGGACAGGGGCCAGATACGCAGTATTTT. It specifies CASSLGQGPDTQYF.

The table lists this clonotype with a few counts. V gene TRBV20-1 combines with J gene TRBJ1-1; 8 bases are shared with TRBD1. The V and J ends lost 4 bases and 1 base, in that order; junction bases with no gene match: 5. Germline V gives CDR1 DFQATT, CDR2 SNEGSKA (reference sequence). The CDR3 is 14 amino acids. The CDR3 region has the DNA TGCAGTGCTAAATCCGGGACAGGGAACACTGAAGCTTTCTTT. This sequence encodes CSAKSGTGNTEAFF.

This clonotype has just a few counts. The chain is built from TRBV20-1 and TRBJ2-5, with D perhaps TRBD1 (6 bases). CDR3 length equals 11 residues. Trimming left V 5 bases short and J 5 bases short, with 9 bases between. Germline CDR1 reads DFQATT; CDR2 reads SNEGSKA (reference sequence). CDR3 coding DNA: TGCAGTGCTCCCGACAGGGAGACCCAGTACTTC. It encodes CSAPDRETQYF.

This clonotype occurred many times. The chain uses TRBV9 and TRBJ2-1; D is perhaps TRBD1 (6 bases). The V end lost 0 bases, the J end lost 4 bases, and 11 bases lay between the germline ends. There are 15 residues in the CDR3. CDR1 is SGDLS and CDR2 is YYNGEE in the germline V gene. CDR3 region: CASSVARQGYNEQFF. The CDR3 bases are TGTGCCAGCAGCGTAGCCCGTCAGGGGTACAATGAGCAGTTCTTC.

This chain links TRBV20-1 with TRBJ2-7; perhaps TRBD1 as D (6 bases). Per germline, CDR1 DFQATT and CDR2 SNEGSKA (reference sequence). This CDR3 region has 11 residues. The V end lost 5 bases, the J end lost 6 bases, and 11 bases lay between the germline ends. The CDR3 nucleotides are TGCAGTGCTGAAAGCAGGGGCGAGCAGTACTTC. It is translated as CSAESRGEQYF.

This clonotype has only a few counts. The chain couples TRBV2 to TRBJ1-4; maybe TRBD1 (6 bases). The V gene lost 5 bases and the J gene lost 7 bases, with 17 bases spanning the gap. Looked up from germline, CDR1 is SNHLY and CDR2 is FYNNEI. This CDR3 contains 15 residues. The CDR3 region is CASSSTGLEGEKLFF. The CDR3 DNA is TGTGCCAGCAGTTCCACAGGGTTGGAAGGTGAAAAACTGTTTTTT.